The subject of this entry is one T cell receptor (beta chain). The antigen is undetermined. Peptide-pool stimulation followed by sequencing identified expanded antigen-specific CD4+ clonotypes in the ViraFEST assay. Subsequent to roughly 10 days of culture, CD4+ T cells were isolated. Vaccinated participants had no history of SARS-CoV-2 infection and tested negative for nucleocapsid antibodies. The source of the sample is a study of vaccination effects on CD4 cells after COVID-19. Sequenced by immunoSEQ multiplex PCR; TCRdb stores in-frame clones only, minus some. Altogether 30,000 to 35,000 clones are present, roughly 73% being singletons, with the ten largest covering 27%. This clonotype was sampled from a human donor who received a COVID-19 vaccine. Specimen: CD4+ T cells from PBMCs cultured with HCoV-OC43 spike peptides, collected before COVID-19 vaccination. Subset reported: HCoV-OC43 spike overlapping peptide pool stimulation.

CDR3 protein: CASSYESSRGYTF. The CDR3 DNA reads as TGTGCCAGCAGTTACGAGTCCTCAAGGGGCTACACCTTC. This sequence joins TRBV6-2 or TRBV6-3 and TRBJ1-2; D is unclear. CDR1 is MNHEY, CDR2 SVGEGT, per germline. The CDR3 is made up of 13 amino acids. The V end lost 2 bases, the J end lost 8 bases, and 12 bases lay between the germline ends.